In this sample, the clone carrying this T cell receptor (beta chain) turned up a few times. The source of the sample is a study of early T cells in non-severe SARS-CoV-2 infection. TCRdb reprocessed the 5' RACE reads via MiXCR and lists one record per CDR3 protein. Of about 61,000 distinct CDR3 sequences in the sample, around 12% were seen once. V was pared by 6 bases and J by 3 bases, with 5 bases between. CDR3 length: 11 residues. The germline V gene encodes CDR1 MNHNY and CDR2 SVGAGI (reference sequence). The chain links TRBV6-6 to TRBJ1-2, with D uncertain. The material was whole blood, obtained at baseline. The receptor's source is an adult who was a healthcare worker with PCR-confirmed SARS-CoV-2 infection or an uninfected control (not recorded which). The donor label of this sample is uncertain. The DNA for the CDR3 is TGTGCCAGCAGGAGACACTATGGCTACACCTTC. It codes for CASRRHYGYTF.